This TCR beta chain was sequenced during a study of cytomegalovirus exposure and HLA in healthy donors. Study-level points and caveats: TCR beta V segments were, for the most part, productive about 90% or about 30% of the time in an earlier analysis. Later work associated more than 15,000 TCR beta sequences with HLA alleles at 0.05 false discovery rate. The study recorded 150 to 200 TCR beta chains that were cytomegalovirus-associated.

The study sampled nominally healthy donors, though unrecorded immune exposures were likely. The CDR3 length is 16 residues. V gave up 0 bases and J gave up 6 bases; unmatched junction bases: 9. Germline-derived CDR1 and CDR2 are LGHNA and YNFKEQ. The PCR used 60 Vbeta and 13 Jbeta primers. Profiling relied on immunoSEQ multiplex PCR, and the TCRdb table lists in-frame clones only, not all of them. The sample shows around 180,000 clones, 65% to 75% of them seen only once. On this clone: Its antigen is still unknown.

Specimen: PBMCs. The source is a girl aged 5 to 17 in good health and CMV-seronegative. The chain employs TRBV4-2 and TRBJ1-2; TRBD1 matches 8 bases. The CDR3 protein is CASSQEGTAGGDGYTF. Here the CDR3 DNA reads TGTGCCAGCAGCCAAGAAGGTACGGCAGGGGGCGATGGCTACACCTTC.